This T cell receptor beta chain emerged from a study of blood T cells in healthy people across ages. Only a few counts were recorded for this clonotype. What it recognizes is unknown. Next came a second PCR, run for roughly 6 to 11 cycles, which used a sample-barcoded 5' primer along with a J-beta primer mix. TCRdb reprocessed the 5' RACE reads with MiXCR, giving one entry per CDR3 protein. Of approximately 1.5 million distinct CDR3 sequences in the sample, 30% to 35% were seen once. Study results and limitations: Nothing was known about donor CMV status, and this possibly confounded expanded clonotype changes.

In germline, CDR1 is MNHNS, CDR2 SASEGT. The ends lost 7 bases at V and 2 bases at J; junction bases unmatched: 9. The CDR3 sequence is 15 residues long. Specimen: blood. V is TRBV6-1 and J is TRBJ2-7; 9 positions agree with TRBD1. The sequence came from a woman under 40 in good health. The CDR3 DNA reads as TGTGCCAGCATCCTAACCGGGACAGGGCCCTACGAGCAGTACTTC. Amino acid sequence: CASILTGTGPYEQYF.